The present T cell receptor beta chain was sequenced within a study of blood T cell repertoires in COVID-19 (dated by TCRdb to 2019 to 2021). As for the study more broadly: Samples from collaborators originated in the United States, Italy and Spain and spanned both the acute and convalescent phases of COVID-19. The material from the prospective study consisted of cDNA or gDNA derived from T cells, B-cell-depleted T cells, or PBMCs. The dataset comprised deeply sampled blood TCRbeta repertoires from subjects exposed to, actively infected with, or recovered from COVID-19. The repertoires were released in a freely available public database intended as a resource for research on the immune response to SARS-CoV-2. The samples were drawn from the first 160 participants of the ongoing ImmuneRACE study and from roughly 1,300 subjects provided by 6 global collaborators. A de-identified subject ID, COVID-19 status, age in years and sex were almost always included in the sample metadata. Where HLA class I and class II types were available, the types were taken from metadata supplied by the sample provider, not from assay-based typing. What the work shows at the level of the full study, not this receptor alone: Clinical and demographic metadata were provided uncurated, with the amount varying by source and participant.

TCRbeta CDR3 regions were amplified from genomic DNA using the immunoSEQ Assay, a bias-controlled multiplex PCR. The authors' pipeline ran thus. Within the assay, amplification of reference gene primers was used to estimate how many nucleated cells each sample contained. To quantify the absolute abundance of each unique TCRbeta CDR3 rearrangement, sequence reads were collapsed and filtered. For each sample, productive Simpson clonality was calculated as the square root of Simpson's diversity index across productive rearrangements. Drawn from immuneACCESS, this table holds only the in-frame rearrangements with V and J called that TCRdb kept. Clones are partly lost; checked studies trace under half to an unresolved V gene and leave the rest unexplained. The V and J calls and the clone size are those of that table, but D and trimming were determined from the DNA. Across this sample there are 100,000 to 150,000 clones, with around 90% seen only once. The top ten hold 1.5% of the sample.

Each collaborating institution followed its own protocols to collect whole blood in K2EDTA tubes. For TCRbeta analysis, collaborator samples were shipped as frozen whole blood, as isolated PBMCs, or as DNA extracted from either sample type. Measured from the cysteine to the phenylalanine, the CDR3 is 13 residues long. This entry keeps only the CDR3 DNA: 39 bases, framed from base 1. CDR1 and CDR2, per the germline V gene, are KGHSH and LQKENI. V is clipped by 5 bases and J by 2 bases, and the sequence between their germline boundaries is 10 bases long. A remark on this clone: No cognate antigen has been identified for it. No base-level quality is on record; no much larger clone is a single base apart. Other DNA sequences in the sample encode the same CDR3.

The chain employs TRBV18 and TRBJ2-7; TRBD2 might be the D gene, on 6 matching bases. The receptor comes from a human donor in a cohort sampled during active COVID-19. Sequencing used peripheral blood. The nucleotide sequence is TGTGCCAGCTCAGGCACGGGAGCCTACGAGCAGTACTTC. Translated, it gives CASSGTGAYEQYF.